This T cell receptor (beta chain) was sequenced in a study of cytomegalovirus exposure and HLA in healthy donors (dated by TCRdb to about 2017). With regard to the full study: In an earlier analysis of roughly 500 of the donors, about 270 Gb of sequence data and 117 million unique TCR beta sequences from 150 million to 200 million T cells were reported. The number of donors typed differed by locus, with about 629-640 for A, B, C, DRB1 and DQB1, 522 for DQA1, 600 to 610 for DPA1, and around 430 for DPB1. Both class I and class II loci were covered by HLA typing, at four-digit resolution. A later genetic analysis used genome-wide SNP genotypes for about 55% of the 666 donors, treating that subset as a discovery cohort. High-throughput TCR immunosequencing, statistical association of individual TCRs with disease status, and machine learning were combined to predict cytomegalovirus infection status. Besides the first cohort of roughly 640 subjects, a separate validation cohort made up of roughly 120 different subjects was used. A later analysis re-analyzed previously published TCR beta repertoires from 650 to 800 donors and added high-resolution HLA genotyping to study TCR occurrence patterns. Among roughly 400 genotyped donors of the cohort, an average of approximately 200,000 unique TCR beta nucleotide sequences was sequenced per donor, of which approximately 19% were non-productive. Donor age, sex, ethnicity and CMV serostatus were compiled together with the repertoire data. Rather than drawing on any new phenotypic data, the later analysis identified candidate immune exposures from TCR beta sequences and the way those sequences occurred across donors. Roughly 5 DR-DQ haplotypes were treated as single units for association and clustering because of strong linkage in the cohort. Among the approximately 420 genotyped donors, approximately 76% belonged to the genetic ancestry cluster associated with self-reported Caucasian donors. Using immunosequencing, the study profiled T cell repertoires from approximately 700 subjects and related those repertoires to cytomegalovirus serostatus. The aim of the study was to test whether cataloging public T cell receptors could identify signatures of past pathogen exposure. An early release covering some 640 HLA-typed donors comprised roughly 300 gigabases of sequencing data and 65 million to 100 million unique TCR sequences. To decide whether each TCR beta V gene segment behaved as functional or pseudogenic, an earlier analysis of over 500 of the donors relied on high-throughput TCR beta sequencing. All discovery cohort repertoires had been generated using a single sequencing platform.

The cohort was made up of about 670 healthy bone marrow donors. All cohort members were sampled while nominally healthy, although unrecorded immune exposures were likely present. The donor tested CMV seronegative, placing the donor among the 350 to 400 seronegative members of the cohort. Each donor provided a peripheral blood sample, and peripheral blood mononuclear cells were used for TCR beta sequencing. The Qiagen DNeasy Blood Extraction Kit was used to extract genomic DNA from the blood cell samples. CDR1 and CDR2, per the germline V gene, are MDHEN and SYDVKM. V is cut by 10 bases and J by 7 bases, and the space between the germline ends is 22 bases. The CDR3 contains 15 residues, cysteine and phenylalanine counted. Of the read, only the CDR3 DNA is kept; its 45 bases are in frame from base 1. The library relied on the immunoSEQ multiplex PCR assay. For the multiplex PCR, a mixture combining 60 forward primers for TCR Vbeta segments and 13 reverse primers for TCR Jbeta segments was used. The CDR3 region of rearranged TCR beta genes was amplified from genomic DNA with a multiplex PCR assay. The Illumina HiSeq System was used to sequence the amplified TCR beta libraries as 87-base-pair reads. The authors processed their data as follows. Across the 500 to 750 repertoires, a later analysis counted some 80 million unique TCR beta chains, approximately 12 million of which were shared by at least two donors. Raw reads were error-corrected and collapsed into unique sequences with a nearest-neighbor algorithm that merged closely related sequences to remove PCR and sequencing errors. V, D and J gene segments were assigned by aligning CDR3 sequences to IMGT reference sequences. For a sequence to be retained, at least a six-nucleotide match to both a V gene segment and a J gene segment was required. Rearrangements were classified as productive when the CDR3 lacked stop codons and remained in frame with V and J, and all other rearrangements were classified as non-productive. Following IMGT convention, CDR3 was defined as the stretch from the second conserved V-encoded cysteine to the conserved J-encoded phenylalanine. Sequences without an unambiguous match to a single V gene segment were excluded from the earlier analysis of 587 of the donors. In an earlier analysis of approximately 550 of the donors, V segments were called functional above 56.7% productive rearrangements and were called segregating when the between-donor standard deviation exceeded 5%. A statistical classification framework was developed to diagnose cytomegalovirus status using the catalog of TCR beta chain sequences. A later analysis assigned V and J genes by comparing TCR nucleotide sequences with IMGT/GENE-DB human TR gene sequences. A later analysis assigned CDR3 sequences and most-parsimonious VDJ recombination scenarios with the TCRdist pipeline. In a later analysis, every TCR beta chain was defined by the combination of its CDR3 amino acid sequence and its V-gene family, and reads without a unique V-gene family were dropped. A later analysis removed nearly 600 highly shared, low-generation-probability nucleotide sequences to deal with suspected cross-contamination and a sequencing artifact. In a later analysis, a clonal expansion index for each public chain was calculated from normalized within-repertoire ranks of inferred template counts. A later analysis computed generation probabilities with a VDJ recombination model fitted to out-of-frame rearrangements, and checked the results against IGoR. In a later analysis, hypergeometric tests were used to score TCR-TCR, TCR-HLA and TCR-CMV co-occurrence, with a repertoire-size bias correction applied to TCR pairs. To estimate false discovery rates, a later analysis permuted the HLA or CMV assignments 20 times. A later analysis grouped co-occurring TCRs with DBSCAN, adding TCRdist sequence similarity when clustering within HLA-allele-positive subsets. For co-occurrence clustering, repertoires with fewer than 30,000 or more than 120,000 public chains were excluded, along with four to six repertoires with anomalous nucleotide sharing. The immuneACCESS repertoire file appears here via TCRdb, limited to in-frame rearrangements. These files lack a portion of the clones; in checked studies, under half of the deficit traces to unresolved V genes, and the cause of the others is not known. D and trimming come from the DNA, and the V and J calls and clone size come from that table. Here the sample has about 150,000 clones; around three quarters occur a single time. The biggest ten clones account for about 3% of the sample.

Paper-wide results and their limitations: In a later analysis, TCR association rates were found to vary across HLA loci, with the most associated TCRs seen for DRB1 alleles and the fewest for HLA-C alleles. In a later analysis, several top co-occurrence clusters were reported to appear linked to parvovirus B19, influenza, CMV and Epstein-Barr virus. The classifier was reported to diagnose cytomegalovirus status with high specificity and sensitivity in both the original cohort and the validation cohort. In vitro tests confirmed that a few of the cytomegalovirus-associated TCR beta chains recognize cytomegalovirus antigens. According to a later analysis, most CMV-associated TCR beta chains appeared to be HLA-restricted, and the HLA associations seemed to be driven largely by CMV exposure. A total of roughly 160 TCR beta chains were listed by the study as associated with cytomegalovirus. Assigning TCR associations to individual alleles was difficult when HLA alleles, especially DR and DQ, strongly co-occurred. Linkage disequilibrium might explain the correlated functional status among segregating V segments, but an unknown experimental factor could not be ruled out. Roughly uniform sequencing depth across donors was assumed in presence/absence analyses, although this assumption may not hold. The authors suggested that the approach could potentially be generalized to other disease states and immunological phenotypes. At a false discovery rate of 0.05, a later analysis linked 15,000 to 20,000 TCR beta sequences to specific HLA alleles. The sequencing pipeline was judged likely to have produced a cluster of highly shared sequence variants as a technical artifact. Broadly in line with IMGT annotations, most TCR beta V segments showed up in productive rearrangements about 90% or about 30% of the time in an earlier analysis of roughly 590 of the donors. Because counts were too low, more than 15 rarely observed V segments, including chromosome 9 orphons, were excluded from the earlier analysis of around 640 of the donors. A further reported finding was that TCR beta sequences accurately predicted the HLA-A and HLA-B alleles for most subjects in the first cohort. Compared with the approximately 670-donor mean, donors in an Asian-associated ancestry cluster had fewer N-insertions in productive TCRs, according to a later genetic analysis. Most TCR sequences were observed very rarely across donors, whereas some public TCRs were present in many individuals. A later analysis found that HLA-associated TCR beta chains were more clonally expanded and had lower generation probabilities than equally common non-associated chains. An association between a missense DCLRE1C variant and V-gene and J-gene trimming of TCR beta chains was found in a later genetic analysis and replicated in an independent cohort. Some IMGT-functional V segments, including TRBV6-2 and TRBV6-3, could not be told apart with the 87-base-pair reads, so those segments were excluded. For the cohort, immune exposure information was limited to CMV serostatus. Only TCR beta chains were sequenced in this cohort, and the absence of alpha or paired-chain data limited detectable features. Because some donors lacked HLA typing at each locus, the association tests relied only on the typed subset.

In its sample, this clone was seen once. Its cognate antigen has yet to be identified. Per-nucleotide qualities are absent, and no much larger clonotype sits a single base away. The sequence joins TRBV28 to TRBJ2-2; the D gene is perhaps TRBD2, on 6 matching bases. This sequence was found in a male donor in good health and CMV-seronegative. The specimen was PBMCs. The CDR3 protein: CATLPRDLKDGELFF. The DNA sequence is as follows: TGTGCCACCCTACCCCGGGACTTAAAGGACGGGGAGCTGTTTTTT.